This record covers a single TCR beta chain. The antigen it binds to is not known. Per-base qualities were not stored, and no clone one base away is much larger. These data originate in a study of blood T cell repertoires in COVID-19 (dated by TCRdb to the early 2020s). Broadly, across the study: Samples covering the acute and convalescent phases of COVID-19 were provided by collaborators in the United States, Italy and Spain. Where HLA class I and class II types were available, the types were taken from metadata supplied by the sample provider, not from assay-based typing. Nearly every sample came with metadata listing a de-identified subject ID, COVID-19 status, age in years and sex. The prospective study material was composed of cDNA or gDNA derived from T cells, B-cell-depleted T cells, or PBMCs. The samples were drawn from the first 160 participants of the ongoing ImmuneRACE study and from under 1,500 subjects provided by 6 global collaborators. The repertoires were released in a freely available public database intended as a resource for research on the immune response to SARS-CoV-2. Subjects who had been exposed to COVID-19, were actively infected with it, or had recovered from it provided the deeply sampled blood TCRbeta repertoires that made up the dataset. Broader findings and caveats from the paper: The amount of clinical and demographic metadata varied by source and participant and was provided uncurated.

The CDR3 contains 14 residues, cysteine and phenylalanine counted. Only the CDR3 region is kept as DNA, spanning 42 bases read in frame from base 1. The CDR1 and CDR2 encoded by the germline V gene are MGHRA and YSYEKL. V is clipped by 2 bases and J by 1 base, and the sequence between their germline boundaries is 8 bases long. The collaborating institutions used their own protocols to collect whole blood in K2EDTA tubes. For TCRbeta analysis, collaborators shipped samples as frozen whole blood, isolated PBMCs, or DNA extracted from either of those sample types. The immunoSEQ Assay, a bias-controlled multiplex PCR, was used to amplify TCRbeta CDR3 regions from genomic DNA. From the authors' description of their analysis: The number of nucleated cells in each sample was estimated by amplification of reference gene primers within the assay. To quantify the absolute abundance of each unique TCRbeta CDR3 rearrangement, sequence reads were collapsed and filtered. Productive Simpson clonality was computed per sample as the square root of Simpson's diversity index over productive rearrangements. The immuneACCESS repertoire file appears here via TCRdb, limited to in-frame rearrangements. These files lack a portion of the clones; in checked studies, under half of the deficit traces to unresolved V genes, and the cause of the others is not known. That table is the source of V, J and clone size, and D and trimming were worked out from the DNA. The sample data list around 100,000 clones, and 65% to 85% of these were observed just once. The ten largest make up roughly 1.6% of the sample.

The sequence came from a man over 45 with acute or convalescent COVID-19. The material sequenced was peripheral blood. Recombination joined TRBV4-1 with TRBJ1-1; the D region possibly corresponds to TRBD1 (5 bases align). The CDR3 reads CASSQIDRNTEAFF. The DNA reads as follows: TGCGCCAGCAGCCAAATTGACAGGAACACTGAAGCTTTCTTT.